The TCR beta chain under discussion was sequenced for a study of cytomegalovirus exposure and HLA in healthy donors. As concerns this clone: Its antigen is not known.

CDR1 and CDR2 (germline): MNHNY, SVGAGI (reference sequence). V was trimmed by 8 bases and J by 3 bases, leaving 11 bases between them. There are 12 residues in the CDR3. Study-level points and caveats: CMV serostatus was the sole immune exposure information available. Common viral pathogens seemed, in a later analysis, to connect with several of the most significant clusters. Later analysis associated a missense DCLRE1C variant with TCR beta V- and J-gene trimming. Analyzed later, association rates of TCRs varied across HLA loci, with DRB1 most and HLA-C fewest.

In the PCR, 60 Vbeta and 13 Jbeta primers were used. TCRdb's table, derived via immunoSEQ multiplex PCR, lists solely in-frame clones and lacks some. The sample records 200,000 to 250,000 clones, 70% to 80% being singletons. Sequenced input: PBMCs. This clonotype originated in a woman between 25 and 40 years old in good health and CMV-seronegative. The V call is TRBV6-6, the J call TRBJ2-7; TRBD2 is a possible D gene (5 bases). The CDR3 reads CASGNRDYEQYF. CDR3 DNA sequence: TGTGCCAGCGGTAACCGGGACTACGAGCAGTACTTC.